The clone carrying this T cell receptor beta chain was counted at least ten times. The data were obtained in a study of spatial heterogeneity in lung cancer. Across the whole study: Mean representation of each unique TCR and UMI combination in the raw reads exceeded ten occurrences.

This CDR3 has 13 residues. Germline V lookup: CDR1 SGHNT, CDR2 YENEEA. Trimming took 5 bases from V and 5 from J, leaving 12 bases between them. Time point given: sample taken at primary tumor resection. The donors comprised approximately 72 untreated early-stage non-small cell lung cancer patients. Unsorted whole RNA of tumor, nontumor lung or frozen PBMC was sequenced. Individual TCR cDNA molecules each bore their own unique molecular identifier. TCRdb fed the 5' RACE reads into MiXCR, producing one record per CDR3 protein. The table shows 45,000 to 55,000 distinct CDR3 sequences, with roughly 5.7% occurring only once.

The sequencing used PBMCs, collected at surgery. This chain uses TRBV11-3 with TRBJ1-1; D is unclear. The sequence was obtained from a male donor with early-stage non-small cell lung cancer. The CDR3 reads CASSPHRETEAFF. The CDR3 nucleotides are TGTGCCAGCAGCCCGCATCGGGAAACTGAAGCTTTCTTT.